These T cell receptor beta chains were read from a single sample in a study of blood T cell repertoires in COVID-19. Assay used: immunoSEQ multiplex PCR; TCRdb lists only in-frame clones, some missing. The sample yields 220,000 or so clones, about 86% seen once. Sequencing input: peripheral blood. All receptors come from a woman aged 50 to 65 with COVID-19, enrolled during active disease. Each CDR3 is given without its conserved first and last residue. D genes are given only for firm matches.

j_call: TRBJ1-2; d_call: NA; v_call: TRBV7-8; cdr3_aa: ASSLGYQATNYGYT
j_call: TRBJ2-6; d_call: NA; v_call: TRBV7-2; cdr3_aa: ASSSLGRSSGANVLT
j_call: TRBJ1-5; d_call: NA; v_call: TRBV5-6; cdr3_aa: ASSLGFGGNQPQH
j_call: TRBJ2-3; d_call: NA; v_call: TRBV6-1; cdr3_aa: ASSEEGGDTQY
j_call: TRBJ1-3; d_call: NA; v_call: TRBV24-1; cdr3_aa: APGGARNTIY
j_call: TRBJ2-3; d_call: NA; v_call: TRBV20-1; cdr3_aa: SASSDTQY
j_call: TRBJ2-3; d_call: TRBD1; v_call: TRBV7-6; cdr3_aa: ASSLAGGLSTDTQY
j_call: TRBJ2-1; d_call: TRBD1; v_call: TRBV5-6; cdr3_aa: ASTLVTGTGIYNEQF
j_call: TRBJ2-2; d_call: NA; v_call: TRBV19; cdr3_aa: ASSNRDTYTGELF
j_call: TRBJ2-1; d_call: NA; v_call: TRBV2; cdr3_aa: ASSETTGSYNEQF
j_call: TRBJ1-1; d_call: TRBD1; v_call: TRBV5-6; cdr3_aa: ASSAGGQGGERAF